This TCR beta chain was sequenced in a study of blood T cell repertoires in COVID-19. Original processing methods: Reference gene primer amplification gave nucleated cell count estimates. The protocol was immunoSEQ multiplex PCR, while the TCRdb copy is restricted to in-frame clones and leaves out a portion. V, J and clone size were drawn from that table, and D and trimming were deduced from the DNA. Here the sample spans around 300,000 clones, roughly 91% being singletons. The CDR3 is made up of 17 amino acids. Germline V gives CDR1 KGHSH, CDR2 LQKENI. Trimming cost V 5 bases and J 0 bases, with 18 bases left between them.

This clonotype was obtained from a man aged 50-60 years with active or convalescent COVID-19. The sequencing input was peripheral blood. The chain links TRBV18 to TRBJ2-3; TRBD1 is a possible D gene (5 bases). This CDR3 is CASSRQVGLASTDTQYF. In DNA form, the CDR3 reads TGTGCCAGCTCAAGGCAGGTGGGGCTGGCTAGCACAGATACGCAGTATTTT.